This paragraph reports one T cell receptor beta chain. The data were obtained in a study of cytomegalovirus exposure and HLA in healthy donors. Generated by immunoSEQ multiplex PCR, the TCRdb table keeps only in-frame clones and is missing some. The sample lists some 170,000 clones, around four fifths seen once, with 2% to 2.5% in the top ten. This CDR3 contains 11 residues. The germline V gene encodes CDR1 DFQATT and CDR2 SNEGSKA (reference sequence). V was clipped by 5 bases and J by 3 bases, with 7 bases between them. Sequencing was carried out using PBMCs. This sequence was found in a man aged 30-40 years in good health and CMV-seropositive. The chain couples TRBV20-1 to TRBJ2-5, with unresolved D. CDR3 residues: CSALLKETQYF. The CDR3 coding sequence is TGCAGTGCTCTTTTAAAAGAGACCCAGTACTTC.